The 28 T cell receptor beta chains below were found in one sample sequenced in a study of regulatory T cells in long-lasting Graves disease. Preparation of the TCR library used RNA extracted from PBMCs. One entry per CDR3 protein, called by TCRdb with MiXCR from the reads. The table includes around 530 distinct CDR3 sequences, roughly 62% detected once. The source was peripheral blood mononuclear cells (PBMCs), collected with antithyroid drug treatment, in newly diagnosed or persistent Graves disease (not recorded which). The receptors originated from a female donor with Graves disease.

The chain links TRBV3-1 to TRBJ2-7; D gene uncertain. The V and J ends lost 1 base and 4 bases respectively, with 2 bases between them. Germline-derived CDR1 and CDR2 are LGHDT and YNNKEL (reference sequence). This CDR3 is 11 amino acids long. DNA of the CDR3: TGTGCCAGCAGCCAAGGTTACGAGCAGTACTTC. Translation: CASSQGYEQYF.

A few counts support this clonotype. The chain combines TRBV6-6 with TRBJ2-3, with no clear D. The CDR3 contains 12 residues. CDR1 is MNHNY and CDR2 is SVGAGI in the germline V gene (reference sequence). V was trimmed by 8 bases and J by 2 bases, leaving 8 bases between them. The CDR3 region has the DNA TGTGCCAGCGGTCTTTCCACAGATACGCAGTATTTT. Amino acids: CASGLSTDTQYF.

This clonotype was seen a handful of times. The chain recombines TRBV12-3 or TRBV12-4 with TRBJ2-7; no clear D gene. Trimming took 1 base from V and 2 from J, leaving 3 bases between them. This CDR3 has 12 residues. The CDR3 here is CASSLGTYEQYF. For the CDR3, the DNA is TGTGCCAGCAGTTTAGGGACCTACGAGCAGTACTTC.

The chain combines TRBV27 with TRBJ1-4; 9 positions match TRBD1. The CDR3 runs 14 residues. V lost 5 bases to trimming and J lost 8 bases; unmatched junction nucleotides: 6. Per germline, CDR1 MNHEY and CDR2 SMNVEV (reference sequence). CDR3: CASSPGQGGEKLFF. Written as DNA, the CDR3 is TGTGCCAGCAGTCCGGGACAGGGAGGGGAAAAACTGTTTTTT.

CDR3 DNA: TGTGCCAGCAGTTTCCCCGTAGAGGGCTACGAGCAGTACTTC. This sequence encodes CASSFPVEGYEQYF. The chain is built from TRBV28 and TRBJ2-7, with TRBD2 as a possible D gene (5 bases). This CDR3 is 14 amino acids long. Trimming removed 3 bases at V and 3 bases at J, with 12 bases between. Looked up from germline, CDR1 is MDHEN and CDR2 is SYDVKM.

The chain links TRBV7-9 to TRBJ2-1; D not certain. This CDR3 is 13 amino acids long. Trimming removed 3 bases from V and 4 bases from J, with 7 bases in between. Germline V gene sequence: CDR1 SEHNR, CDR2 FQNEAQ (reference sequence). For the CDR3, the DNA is TGTGCCAGCAGCTTGCCCCGATACAATGAGCAGTTCTTC. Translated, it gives CASSLPRYNEQFF. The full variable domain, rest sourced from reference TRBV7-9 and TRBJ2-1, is DTGVSQNPRHKITKRGQNVTFRCDPISEHNRLYWYRQTLGQGPEFLTYFQNEAQLEKSRLLSDRFSAERPKGSFSTLEIQRTEQGDSAMYLCASSLPRYNEQFFGPGTRLTVL.

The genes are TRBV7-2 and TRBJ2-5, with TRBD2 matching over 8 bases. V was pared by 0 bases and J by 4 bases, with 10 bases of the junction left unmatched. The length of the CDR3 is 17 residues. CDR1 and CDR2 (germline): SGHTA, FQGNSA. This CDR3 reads CASSLALTRGARETQYF. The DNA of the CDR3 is TGTGCCAGCAGCTTAGCGCTAACGCGGGGGGCCAGAGAGACCCAGTACTTC.

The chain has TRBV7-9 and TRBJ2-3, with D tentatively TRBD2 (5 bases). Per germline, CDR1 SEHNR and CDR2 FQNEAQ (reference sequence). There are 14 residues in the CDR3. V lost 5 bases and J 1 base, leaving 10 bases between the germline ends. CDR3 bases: TGTGCCAGCAGCCGGGGTGGGGGCACAGATACGCAGTATTTT. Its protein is CASSRGGGTDTQYF.

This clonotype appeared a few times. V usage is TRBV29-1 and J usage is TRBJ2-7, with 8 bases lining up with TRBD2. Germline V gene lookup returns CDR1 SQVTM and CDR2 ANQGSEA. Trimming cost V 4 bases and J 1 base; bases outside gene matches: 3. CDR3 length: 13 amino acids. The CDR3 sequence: CSVVAGTSYEQYF. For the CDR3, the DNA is TGCAGCGTTGTAGCGGGGACTTCCTACGAGCAGTACTTC.

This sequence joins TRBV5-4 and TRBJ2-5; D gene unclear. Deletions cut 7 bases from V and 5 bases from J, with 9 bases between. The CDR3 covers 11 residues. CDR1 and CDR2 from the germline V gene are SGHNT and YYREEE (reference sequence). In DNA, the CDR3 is TGTGCCAGCGGGCCCGGGGAGACCCAGTACTTC. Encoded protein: CASGPGETQYF.

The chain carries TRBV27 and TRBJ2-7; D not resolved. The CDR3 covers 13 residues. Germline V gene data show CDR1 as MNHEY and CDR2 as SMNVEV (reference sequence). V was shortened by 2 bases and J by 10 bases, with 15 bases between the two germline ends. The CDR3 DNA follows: TGTGCCAGCAGTTTACGTTCTACTGACGGACAGTACTTC. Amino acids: CASSLRSTDGQYF.

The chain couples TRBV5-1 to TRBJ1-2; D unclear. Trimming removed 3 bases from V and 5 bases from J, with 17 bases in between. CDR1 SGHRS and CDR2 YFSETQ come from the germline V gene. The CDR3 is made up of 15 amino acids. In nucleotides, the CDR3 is TGCGCCAGCAGCTCGGAAACCGTCCAAACATATGGCTACACCTTC. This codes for CASSSETVQTYGYTF.

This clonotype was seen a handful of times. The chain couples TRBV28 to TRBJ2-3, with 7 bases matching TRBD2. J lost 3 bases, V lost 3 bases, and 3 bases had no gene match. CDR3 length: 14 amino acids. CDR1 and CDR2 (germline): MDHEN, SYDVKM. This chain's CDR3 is CASSFISGTDTQYF. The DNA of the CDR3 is TGTGCCAGCAGTTTTATTAGCGGGACAGATACGCAGTATTTT.

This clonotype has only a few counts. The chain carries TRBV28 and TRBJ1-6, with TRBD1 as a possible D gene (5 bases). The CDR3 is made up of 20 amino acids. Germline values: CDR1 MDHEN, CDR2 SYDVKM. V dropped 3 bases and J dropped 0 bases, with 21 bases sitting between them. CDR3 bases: TGTGCCAGCAGTTTCTTGGGCTACCGGGACCAAAGCTCCTATAATTCACCCCTCCACTTT. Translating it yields CASSFLGYRDQSSYNSPLHF.

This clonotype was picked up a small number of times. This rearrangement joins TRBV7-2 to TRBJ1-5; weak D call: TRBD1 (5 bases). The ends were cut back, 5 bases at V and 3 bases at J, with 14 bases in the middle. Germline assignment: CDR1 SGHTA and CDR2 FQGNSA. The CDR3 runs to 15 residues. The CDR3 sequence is CASSQGTLANQPQHF. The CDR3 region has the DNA TGTGCCAGCAGCCAAGGGACTCTCGCCAATCAGCCCCAGCATTTT.

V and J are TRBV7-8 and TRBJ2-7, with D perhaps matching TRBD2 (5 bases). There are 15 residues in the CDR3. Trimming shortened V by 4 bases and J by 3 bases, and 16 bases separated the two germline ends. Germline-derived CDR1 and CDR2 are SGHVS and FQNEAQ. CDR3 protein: CASSSGFERDYEQYF. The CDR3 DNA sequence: TGTGCCAGCAGCTCGGGATTCGAACGGGACTACGAGCAGTACTTC. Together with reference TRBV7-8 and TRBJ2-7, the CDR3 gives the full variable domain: GAGVSQSPRYKVAKRGQDVALRCDPISGHVSLFWYQQALGQGPEFLTYFQNEAQLDKSGLPSDRFFAERPEGSVSTLKIQRTQQEDSAVYLCASSSGFERDYEQYFGPGTRLTVT.

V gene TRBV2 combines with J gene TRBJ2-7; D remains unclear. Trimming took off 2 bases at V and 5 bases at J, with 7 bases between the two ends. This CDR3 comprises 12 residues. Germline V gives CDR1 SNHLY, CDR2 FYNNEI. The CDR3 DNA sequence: TGTGCCAGCAGTGAACAGCTTCACGAGCAGTACTTC. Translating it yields CASSEQLHEQYF. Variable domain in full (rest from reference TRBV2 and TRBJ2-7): EPEVTQTPSHQVTQMGQEVILRCVPISNHLYFYWYRQILGQKVEFLVSFYNNEISEKSEIFDDQFSVERPDGSNFTLKIRSTKLEDSAMYFCASSEQLHEQYFGPGTRLTVT.

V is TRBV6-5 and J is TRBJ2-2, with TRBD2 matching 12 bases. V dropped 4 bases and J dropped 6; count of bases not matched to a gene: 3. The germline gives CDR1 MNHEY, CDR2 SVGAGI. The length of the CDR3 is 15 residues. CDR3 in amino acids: CASSSGLAGSGELFF. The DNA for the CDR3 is TGTGCCAGCAGTTCAGGACTAGCGGGATCCGGGGAGCTGTTTTTT.

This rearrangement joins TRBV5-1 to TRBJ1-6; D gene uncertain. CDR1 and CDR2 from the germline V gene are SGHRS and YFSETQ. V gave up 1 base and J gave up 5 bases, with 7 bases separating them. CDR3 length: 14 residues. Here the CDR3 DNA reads TGCGCCAGCAGCTTGTTGGATAATAATTCACCCCTCCACTTT. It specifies CASSLLDNNSPLHF.

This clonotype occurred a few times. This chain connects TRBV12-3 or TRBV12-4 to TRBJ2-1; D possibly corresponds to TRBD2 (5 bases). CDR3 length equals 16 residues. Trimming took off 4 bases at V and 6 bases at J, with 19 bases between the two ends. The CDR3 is CASSSDVRTSPNEQFF. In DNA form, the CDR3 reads TGTGCCAGCAGTTCCGATGTCCGGACTTCCCCCAATGAGCAGTTCTTC.

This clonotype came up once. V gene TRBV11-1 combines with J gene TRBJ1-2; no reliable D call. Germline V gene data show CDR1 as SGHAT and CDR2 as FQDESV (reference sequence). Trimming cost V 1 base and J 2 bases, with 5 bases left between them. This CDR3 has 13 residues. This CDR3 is CASSLGGNYGYTF. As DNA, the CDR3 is TGTGCCAGCAGCTTAGGAGGGAACTATGGCTACACCTTC.

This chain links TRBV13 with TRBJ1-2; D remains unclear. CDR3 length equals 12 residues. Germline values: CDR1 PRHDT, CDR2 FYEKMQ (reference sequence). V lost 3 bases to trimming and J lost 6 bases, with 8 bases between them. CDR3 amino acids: CASSLGSNGYTF. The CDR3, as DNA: TGTGCCAGCAGCTTGGGCAGTAATGGCTACACCTTC.

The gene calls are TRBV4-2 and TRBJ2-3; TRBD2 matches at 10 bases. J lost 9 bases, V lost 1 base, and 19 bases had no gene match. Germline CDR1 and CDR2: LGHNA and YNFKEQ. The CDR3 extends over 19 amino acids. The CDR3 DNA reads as TGTGCCAGCAGCCAAGGATCTCTAGGAGCGGGAGGGATACAGATAACGCAGTATTTT. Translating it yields CASSQGSLGAGGIQITQYF.

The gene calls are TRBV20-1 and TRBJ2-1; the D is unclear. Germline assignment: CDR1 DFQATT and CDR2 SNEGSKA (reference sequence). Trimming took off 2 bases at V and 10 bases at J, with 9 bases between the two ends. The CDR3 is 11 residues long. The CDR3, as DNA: TGCAGTGCTAGATCTAGAGAGGAGCAGTTCTTC. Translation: CSARSREEQFF.

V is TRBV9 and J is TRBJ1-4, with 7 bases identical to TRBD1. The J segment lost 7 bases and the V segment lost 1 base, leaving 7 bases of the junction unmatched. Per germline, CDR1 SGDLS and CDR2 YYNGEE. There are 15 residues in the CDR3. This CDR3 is CASSVTGVVGEKLFF. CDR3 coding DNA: TGTGCCAGCAGCGTAACAGGGGTAGTAGGTGAAAAACTGTTTTTT.

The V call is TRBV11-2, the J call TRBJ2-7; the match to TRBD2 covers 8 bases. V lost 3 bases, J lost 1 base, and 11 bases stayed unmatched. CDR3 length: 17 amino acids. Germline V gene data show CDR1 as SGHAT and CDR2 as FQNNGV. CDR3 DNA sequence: TGTGCCAGCAGCTTTACCCAGCGGGAGCGTTTTTCCTACGAGCAGTACTTC. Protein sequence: CASSFTQRERFSYEQYF.

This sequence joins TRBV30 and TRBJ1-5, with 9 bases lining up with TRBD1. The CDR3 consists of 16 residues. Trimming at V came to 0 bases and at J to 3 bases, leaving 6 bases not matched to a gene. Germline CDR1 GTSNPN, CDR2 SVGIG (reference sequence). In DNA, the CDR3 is TGTGCCTGGAGTGTATTCCGGACAGGGGACAATCAGCCCCAGCATTTT. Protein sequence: CAWSVFRTGDNQPQHF.

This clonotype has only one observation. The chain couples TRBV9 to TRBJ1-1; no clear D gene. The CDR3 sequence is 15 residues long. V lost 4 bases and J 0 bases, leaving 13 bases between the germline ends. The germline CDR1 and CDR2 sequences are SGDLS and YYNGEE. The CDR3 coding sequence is TGTGCCAGCAGCCAGAGAACGGGGATGAACACTGAAGCTTTCTTT. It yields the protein CASSQRTGMNTEAFF.